Each of the 23 T cell receptor beta chains below was sequenced from the same sample in a study of cytomegalovirus exposure and HLA in healthy donors. PCR primers comprised 60 Vbeta and 13 Jbeta primers. TCRdb keeps only in-frame clones here, not all; method: immunoSEQ multiplex PCR. Among about 110,000 clones listed, roughly 82% were seen once. Sequenced input: PBMCs. The receptor source for this set is a man between 45 and 60 years old in good health and CMV-seronegative.

The chain carries TRBV2 and TRBJ1-2; maybe TRBD1 (6 bases). Trimming took 8 bases from V and 3 from J, leaving 19 bases between them. The germline V gene has CDR1 SNHLY and CDR2 FYNNEI. CDR3 length: 15 amino acids. This CDR3 reads CASHYNVGQYYGYTF. DNA of the CDR3: TGTGCCAGCCATTATAACGTGGGACAATACTATGGCTACACCTTC.

The chain joins TRBV7-7 to TRBJ2-5, with TRBD2 identical over 7 bases. The CDR3 spans 16 residues. After removal of 5 bases from V and 2 bases from J, the junction contained 11 bases not matched to a gene. The germline gives CDR1 SSHAT, CDR2 FNYEAQ (reference sequence). CDR3 sequence (DNA): TGTGCCAGCAGCCCCGGAGGACTAGGGGCTCAAGAGACCCAGTACTTC. Its protein is CASSPGGLGAQETQYF.

This sequence joins TRBV28 and TRBJ1-2; D remains ambiguous. V lost 3 bases and J lost 0, with 11 bases in between. CDR3 length: 15 amino acids. Germline CDR1 and CDR2: MDHEN and SYDVKM. The CDR3 nucleotides are TGTGCCAGCAGTTTTTTCCAGGTCCCTAACTATGGCTACACCTTC. Its translation is CASSFFQVPNYGYTF.

This clone was seen a handful of times. The V call is TRBV6-6, the J call TRBJ1-2; D remains ambiguous. The V end lost 6 bases, the J end lost 5 bases, and 13 bases lay between the germline ends. The CDR3 is 13 amino acids. Germline values: CDR1 MNHNY, CDR2 SVGAGI (reference sequence). The CDR3 coding sequence is TGTGCCAGCAGCGACCGGGAGACATATGGCTACACCTTC. Protein sequence: CASSDRETYGYTF.

The V call is TRBV6-5, the J call TRBJ2-1; 10 positions match TRBD2. Germline CDR1 reads MNHEY; CDR2 reads SVGAGI. This CDR3 is 15 amino acids long. J lost 5 bases, V lost 8 bases, and 9 bases had no gene match. Written as DNA, the CDR3 is TGTGCCAGCGTAAAGCGGGGGGGCCCCCACAATGAGCAGTTCTTC. It translates to CASVKRGGPHNEQFF.

This clone was counted a few times. This CDR3 is also generated by other DNA sequences in the sample. The genes are TRBV5-1 and TRBJ1-1, with unresolved D. The V end lost 0 bases, the J end lost 0 bases, and 6 bases lay between the germline ends. The CDR3 is 14 amino acids. Germline assignment: CDR1 SGHRS and CDR2 YFSETQ. Written as DNA, the CDR3 is TGCGCCAGCAGCTTGGGGCAGATGAACACTGAAGCTTTCTTT. It is translated as CASSLGQMNTEAFF.

The chain has TRBV28 and TRBJ1-5; 7 bases agree with TRBD1. Per the germline V gene, CDR1 is MDHEN and CDR2 is SYDVKM. The trim removed 5 bases at V and 10 bases at J, leaving 8 bases unmatched. The CDR3 is made up of 13 amino acids. CDR3 protein: CASSTGAEDPQHF. The CDR3 nucleotides are TGTGCCAGCAGTACAGGGGCGGAGGACCCCCAGCATTTT.

In this sample, this clone turned up a few times. This chain joins TRBV6-1 and TRBJ2-7; 10 bases agree with TRBD1. Germline V gives CDR1 MNHNS, CDR2 SASEGT. The CDR3 consists of 13 residues. The V gene end was trimmed by 10 bases and the J gene end by 6 bases; junction bases not matched to a gene: 9. The CDR3 sequence is CATSGQGNTEQYF. DNA of the CDR3: TGTGCCACTTCGGGACAGGGGAATACCGAGCAGTACTTC.

The chain combines TRBV6-5 with TRBJ1-1; perhaps TRBD1 as D (6 bases). Germline lookup yields CDR1 MNHEY and CDR2 SVGAGI. Trimming took 8 bases from V and 1 from J, leaving 14 bases between them. There are 14 residues in the CDR3. CDR3 DNA sequence: TGTGCCAGCGCGCCGGGACAAGCGAACACTGAAGCTTTCTTT. Its translation: CASAPGQANTEAFF.

This clone was counted a few times. The chain joins TRBV6-1 to TRBJ2-7; TRBD1 might be the D (5 bases). Germline lookup yields CDR1 MNHNS and CDR2 SASEGT. The CDR3 extends over 14 amino acids. Trimming removed 3 bases at V and 1 base at J, with 10 bases between. CDR3 sequence (DNA): TGTGCCAGCAGTGACACAGGTTTTTCCTACGAGCAGTACGTC. Amino acid sequence: CASSDTGFSYEQYV.

The rearrangement uses TRBV9 and TRBJ2-4, with 9 positions matching TRBD1. Germline lookup yields CDR1 SGDLS and CDR2 YYNGEE. This CDR3 has 13 residues. The V and J ends lost 5 bases and 7 bases, in that order; junction bases with no gene match: 4. For the CDR3, the DNA is TGTGCCAGCAGTCGGGACAGGGCGAACATTCAGTACTTC. Its protein product is CASSRDRANIQYF.

This chain uses TRBV11-3 with TRBJ1-3; D unclear. The CDR3 spans 14 residues. Per the germline V gene, CDR1 is SGHNT and CDR2 is YENEEA. V was shortened by 2 bases and J by 0 bases, with 5 bases between the two germline ends. The DNA for the CDR3 is TGTGCCAGCAGCTTAAGCTTCTCTGGAAACACCATATATTTT. Its protein is CASSLSFSGNTIYF.

This clone was observed a handful of times. The rearrangement uses TRBV7-9 and TRBJ1-1; D remains unclear. Germline values: CDR1 SEHNR, CDR2 FQNEAQ (reference sequence). This CDR3 is 12 amino acids long. V lost 10 bases, J lost 10 bases, and 19 bases lay in between. This chain's CDR3 is CAIWIWRVRAFF. CDR3 DNA sequence: TGTGCCATCTGGATATGGAGAGTTCGAGCTTTCTTT.

This clone has just a few counts. The rearrangement joins TRBV5-4 to TRBJ2-5; 7 bases match TRBD2. CDR3 length equals 17 residues. With 0 bases clipped from V and 1 base from J, the junction kept 9 bases outside the gene matches. Looked up from germline, CDR1 is SGHNT and CDR2 is YYREEE (reference sequence). The CDR3 nucleotides are TGTGCCAGCAGCTTGGGGGGCTATCGGGGGGTCCAAGAGACCCAGTACTTC. Protein product: CASSLGGYRGVQETQYF.

The genes are TRBV18 and TRBJ1-5; 11 nucleotides align to TRBD1. The CDR3 sequence is 13 residues long. Germline CDR1 reads KGHSH; CDR2 reads LQKENI. V was clipped by 8 bases and J by 7 bases; unmatched bases: 4. As DNA, the CDR3 is TGTGCCAGCCAAAGGACAGGGGGCCAGCCCCAGCATTTT. It translates to CASQRTGGQPQHF.

Only one count was recorded for this clone. The V call is TRBV9, the J call TRBJ2-7; TRBD1 matches at 8 bases. Germline CDR1 reads SGDLS; CDR2 reads YYNGEE. J was trimmed by 3 bases and V by 4 bases; bases with no gene match: 6. This CDR3 spans 14 amino acids. The CDR3 coding sequence is TGTGCCAGCAGCCCTTGGACAGGGAACTACGAGCAGTACTTC. Amino acids: CASSPWTGNYEQYF. The full variable domain, rest sourced from reference TRBV9 and TRBJ2-7, is DSGVTQTPKHLITATGQRVTLRCSPRSGDLSVYWYQQSLDQGLQFLIQYYNGEERAKGNILERFSAQQFPDLHSELNLSSLELGDSALYFCASSPWTGNYEQYFGPGTRLTVT.

The chain is built from TRBV19 and TRBJ2-2, with D perhaps matching TRBD1 (7 bases). The CDR3 is made up of 14 amino acids. The germline CDR1 and CDR2 sequences are LNHDA and SQIVND (reference sequence). V was clipped by 6 bases and J by 7 bases, with 15 bases between them. The CDR3 coding sequence is TGTGCCAGTAGGACTAGGGACAGCCGCGGGGAGCTGTTTTTT. Amino acids: CASRTRDSRGELFF.

The chain joins TRBV6-6 to TRBJ2-7; D perhaps matches TRBD2 (7 bases). CDR1 is MNHNY, CDR2 SVGAGI, per germline (reference sequence). The CDR3 has 14 amino acids. V was pared by 2 bases and J by 2 bases, with 10 bases between. The CDR3 is CASSYRGAPYEQYV. The DNA for the CDR3 is TGTGCCAGCAGTTACCGGGGGGCACCCTACGAGCAGTACGTC.

This clone has just a few counts. The chain is built from TRBV27 and TRBJ1-4; 9 bases are shared with TRBD1. After removal of 0 bases from V and 8 bases from J, the junction contained 7 bases not matched to a gene. The CDR3 totals 16 residues. CDR1 MNHEY and CDR2 SMNVEV come from the germline V gene (reference sequence). The CDR3 here is CASSLSGWGTGEKLFF. The CDR3 DNA follows: TGTGCCAGCAGTTTATCTGGGTGGGGGACAGGGGAAAAACTGTTTTTT.

The J gene is TRBJ1-3, the V gene TRBV4-1; TRBD1 is a possible D gene (6 bases). The V gene's germline CDR1 is MGHRA and CDR2 YSYEKL. The CDR3 has 14 amino acids. Trimming took 5 bases from V and 6 from J, leaving 14 bases between them. The DNA for the CDR3 is TGCGCCAGCAGCGACAGGAAAGAAGAAAACACCATATATTTT. Its protein is CASSDRKEENTIYF.

V is TRBV6-1 and J is TRBJ2-2; 8 bases match TRBD1. Per germline, CDR1 MNHNS and CDR2 SASEGT. The length of the CDR3 is 14 residues. With V trimmed by 4 bases and J by 9 bases, 7 bases remained unmatched. This CDR3 is CASSVDRGPRELFF. The CDR3 nucleotides read TGTGCCAGCAGTGTCGACAGGGGCCCCCGGGAGCTGTTTTTT.

This chain uses TRBV23-1 with TRBJ1-1; D remains unclear. TRBV23-1 is reported as an ORF; its role is uncertain. This CDR3 is 11 amino acids long. CDR3 sequence reads: CGPPVYTEAFF. The CDR3 nucleotides are TGCGGGCCGCCTGTTTACACTGAAGCTTTCTTT.

In this sample, this clone turned up once. The rearrangement links TRBV2 to TRBJ2-1; D call uncertain. Germline V gives CDR1 SNHLY, CDR2 FYNNEI. The V gene lost 8 bases and the J gene lost 0 bases, with 8 bases spanning the gap. The CDR3 has 13 residues. Written as DNA, the CDR3 is TGTGCCAGCGTAATGAGCTCCTACAATGAGCAGTTCTTC. It is translated as CASVMSSYNEQFF.